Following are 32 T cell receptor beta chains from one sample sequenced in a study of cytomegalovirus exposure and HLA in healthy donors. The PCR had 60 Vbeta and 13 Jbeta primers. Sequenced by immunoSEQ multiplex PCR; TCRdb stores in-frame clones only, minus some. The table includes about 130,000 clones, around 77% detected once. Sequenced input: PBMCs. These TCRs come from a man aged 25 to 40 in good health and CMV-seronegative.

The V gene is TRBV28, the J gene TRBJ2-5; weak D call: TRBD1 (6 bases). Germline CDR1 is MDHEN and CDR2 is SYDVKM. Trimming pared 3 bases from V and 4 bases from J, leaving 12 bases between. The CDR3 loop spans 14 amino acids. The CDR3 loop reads CASSFPVQGETQYF. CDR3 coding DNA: TGTGCCAGCAGTTTCCCGGTACAGGGAGAGACCCAGTACTTC.

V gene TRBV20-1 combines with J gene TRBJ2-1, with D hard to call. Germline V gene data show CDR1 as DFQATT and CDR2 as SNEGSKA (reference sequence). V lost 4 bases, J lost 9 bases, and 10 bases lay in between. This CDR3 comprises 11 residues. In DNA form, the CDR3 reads TGCAGTGCTAAACGTCCTATTGAGCAGTTCTTC. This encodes CSAKRPIEQFF.

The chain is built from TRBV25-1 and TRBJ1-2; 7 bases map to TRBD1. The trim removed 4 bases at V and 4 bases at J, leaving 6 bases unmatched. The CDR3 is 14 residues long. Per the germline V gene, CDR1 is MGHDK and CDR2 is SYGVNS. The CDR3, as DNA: TGTGCCAGCAGTGGGCGGGGACAGTCCTATGGCTACACCTTC. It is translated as CASSGRGQSYGYTF.

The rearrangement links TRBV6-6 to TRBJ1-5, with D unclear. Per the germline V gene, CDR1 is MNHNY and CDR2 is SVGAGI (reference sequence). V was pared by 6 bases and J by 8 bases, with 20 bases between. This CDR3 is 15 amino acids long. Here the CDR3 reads CASRQTGSVREPQHF. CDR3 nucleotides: TGTGCCAGCAGACAGACGGGGTCTGTGCGGGAGCCCCAGCATTTT.

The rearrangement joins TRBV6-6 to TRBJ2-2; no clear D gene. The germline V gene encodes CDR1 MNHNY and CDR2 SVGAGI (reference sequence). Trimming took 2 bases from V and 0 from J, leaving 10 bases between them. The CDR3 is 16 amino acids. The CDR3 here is CASSYADGANTGELFF. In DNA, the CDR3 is TGTGCCAGCAGTTACGCCGACGGAGCGAACACCGGGGAGCTGTTTTTT.

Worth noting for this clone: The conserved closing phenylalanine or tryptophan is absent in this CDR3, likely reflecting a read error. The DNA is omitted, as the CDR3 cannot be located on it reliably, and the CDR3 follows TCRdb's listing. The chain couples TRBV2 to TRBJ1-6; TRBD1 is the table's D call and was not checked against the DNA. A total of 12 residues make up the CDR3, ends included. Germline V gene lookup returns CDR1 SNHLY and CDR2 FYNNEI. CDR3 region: CASSGDGAGALL.

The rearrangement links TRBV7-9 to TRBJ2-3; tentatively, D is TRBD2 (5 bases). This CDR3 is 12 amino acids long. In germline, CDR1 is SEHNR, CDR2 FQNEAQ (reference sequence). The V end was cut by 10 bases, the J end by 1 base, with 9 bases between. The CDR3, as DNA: TGTGCCACCGCGGAGGGCACAGATACGCAGTATTTT. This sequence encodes CATAEGTDTQYF.

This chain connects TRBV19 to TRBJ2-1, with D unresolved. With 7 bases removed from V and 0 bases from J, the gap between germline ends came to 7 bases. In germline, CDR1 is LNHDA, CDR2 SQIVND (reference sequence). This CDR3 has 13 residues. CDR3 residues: CASTTRSYNEQFF. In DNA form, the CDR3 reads TGTGCCAGTACTACCCGCTCCTACAATGAGCAGTTCTTC.

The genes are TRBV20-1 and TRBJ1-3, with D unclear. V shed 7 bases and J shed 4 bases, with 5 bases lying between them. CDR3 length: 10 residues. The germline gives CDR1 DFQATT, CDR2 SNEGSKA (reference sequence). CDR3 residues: CSVQGNTIYF. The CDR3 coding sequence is TGCAGTGTCCAAGGAAACACCATATATTTT.

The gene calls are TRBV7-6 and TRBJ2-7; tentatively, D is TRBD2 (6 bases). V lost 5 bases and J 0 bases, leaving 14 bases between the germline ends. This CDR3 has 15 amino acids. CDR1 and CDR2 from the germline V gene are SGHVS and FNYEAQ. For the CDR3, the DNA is TGTGCCAGCAGCCGGGTTAGCGGTAGCTCCTACGAGCAGTACTTC. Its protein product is CASSRVSGSSYEQYF.

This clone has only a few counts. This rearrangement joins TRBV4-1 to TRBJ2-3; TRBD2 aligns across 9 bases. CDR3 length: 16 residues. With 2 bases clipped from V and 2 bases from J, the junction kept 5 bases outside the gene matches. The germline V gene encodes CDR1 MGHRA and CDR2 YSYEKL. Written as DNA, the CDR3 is TGCGCCAGCAGCCAAAGCGGGGGGCCGTTCACAGATACGCAGTATTTT. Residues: CASSQSGGPFTDTQYF.

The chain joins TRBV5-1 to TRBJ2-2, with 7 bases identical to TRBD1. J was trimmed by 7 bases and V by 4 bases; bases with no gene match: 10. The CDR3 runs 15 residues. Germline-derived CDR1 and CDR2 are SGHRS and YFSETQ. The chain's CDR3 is CASSDADRAGGELFF. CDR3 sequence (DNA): TGCGCCAGCAGCGACGCTGACAGGGCTGGCGGGGAGCTGTTTTTT.

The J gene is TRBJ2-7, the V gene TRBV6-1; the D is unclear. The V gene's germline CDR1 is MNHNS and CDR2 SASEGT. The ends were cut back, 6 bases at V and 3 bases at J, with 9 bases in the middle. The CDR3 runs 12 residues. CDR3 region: CASSEHLYEQYF. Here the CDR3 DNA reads TGTGCCAGCAGCGAGCACCTCTACGAGCAGTACTTC.

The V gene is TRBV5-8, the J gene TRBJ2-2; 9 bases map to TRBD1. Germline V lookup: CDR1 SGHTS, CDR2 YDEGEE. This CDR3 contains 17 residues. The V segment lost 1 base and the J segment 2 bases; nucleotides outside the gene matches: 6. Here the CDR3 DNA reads TGTGCCAGCAGCTTGCCAACAGGGGGCCTCAACACCGGGGAGCTGTTTTTT. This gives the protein CASSLPTGGLNTGELFF.

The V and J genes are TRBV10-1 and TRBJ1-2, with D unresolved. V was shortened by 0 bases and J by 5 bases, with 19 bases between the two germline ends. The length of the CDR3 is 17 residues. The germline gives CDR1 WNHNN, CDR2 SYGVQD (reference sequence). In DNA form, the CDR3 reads TGCGCCAGCAGTGAGTCGAATGCTTACACGGAGAGGTATGGCTACACCTTC. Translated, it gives CASSESNAYTERYGYTF.

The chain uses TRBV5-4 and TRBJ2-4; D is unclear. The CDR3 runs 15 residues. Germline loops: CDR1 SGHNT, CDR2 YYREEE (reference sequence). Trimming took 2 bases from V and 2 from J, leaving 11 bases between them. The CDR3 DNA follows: TGTGCCAGCAGCTTCACCACAGTAACCAAAAACATTCAGTACTTC. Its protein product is CASSFTTVTKNIQYF.

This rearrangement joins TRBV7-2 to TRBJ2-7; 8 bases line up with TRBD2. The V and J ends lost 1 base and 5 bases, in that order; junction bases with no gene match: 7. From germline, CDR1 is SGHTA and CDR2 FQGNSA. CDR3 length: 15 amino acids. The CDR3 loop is CASSLGLARSHEQYF. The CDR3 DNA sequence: TGTGCCAGCAGCTTAGGACTAGCGAGGTCCCACGAGCAGTACTTC. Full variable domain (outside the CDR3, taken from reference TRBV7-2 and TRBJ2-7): GAGVSQSPSNKVTEKGKDVELRCDPISGHTALYWYRQSLGQGLEFLIYFQGNSAPDKSGLPSDRFSAERTGGSVSTLTIQRTQQEDSAVYLCASSLGLARSHEQYFGPGTRLTVT.

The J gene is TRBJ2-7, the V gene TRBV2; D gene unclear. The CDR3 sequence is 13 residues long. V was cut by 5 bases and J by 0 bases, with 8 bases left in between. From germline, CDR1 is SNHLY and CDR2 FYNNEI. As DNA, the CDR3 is TGTGCCAGCAGTTCAGTAAGCTCCTACGAGCAGTACTTC. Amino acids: CASSSVSSYEQYF.

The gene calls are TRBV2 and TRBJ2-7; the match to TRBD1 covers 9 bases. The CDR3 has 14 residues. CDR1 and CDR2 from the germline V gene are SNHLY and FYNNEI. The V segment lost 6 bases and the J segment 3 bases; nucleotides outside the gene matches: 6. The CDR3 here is CASRAGTGIYEQYF. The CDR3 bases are TGTGCCAGCAGGGCCGGGACAGGGATCTACGAGCAGTACTTC.

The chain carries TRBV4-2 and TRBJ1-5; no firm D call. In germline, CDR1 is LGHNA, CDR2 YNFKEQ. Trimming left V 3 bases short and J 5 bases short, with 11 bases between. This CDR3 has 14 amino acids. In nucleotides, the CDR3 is TGTGCCAGCAGCCAGGCCATTATTGATCAGCCCCAGCATTTT. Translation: CASSQAIIDQPQHF.

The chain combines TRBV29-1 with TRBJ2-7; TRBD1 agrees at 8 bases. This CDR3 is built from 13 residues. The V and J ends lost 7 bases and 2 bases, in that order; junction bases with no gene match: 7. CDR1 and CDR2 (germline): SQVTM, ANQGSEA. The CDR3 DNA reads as TGCAGCGCGAGAACGGACAGGGCCTACGAGCAGTACTTC. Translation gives CSARTDRAYEQYF.

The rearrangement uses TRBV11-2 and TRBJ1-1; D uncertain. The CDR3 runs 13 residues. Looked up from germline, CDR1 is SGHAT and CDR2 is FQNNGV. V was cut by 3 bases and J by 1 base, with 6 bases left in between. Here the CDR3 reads CASSFRSNTEAFF. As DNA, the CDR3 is TGTGCCAGCAGCTTCAGGTCGAACACTGAAGCTTTCTTT.

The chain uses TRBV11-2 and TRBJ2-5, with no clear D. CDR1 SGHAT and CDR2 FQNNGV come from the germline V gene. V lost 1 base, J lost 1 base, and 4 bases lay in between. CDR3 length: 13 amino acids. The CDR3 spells CASSLVLQETQYF. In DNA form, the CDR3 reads TGTGCCAGCAGCTTAGTTCTCCAAGAGACCCAGTACTTC.

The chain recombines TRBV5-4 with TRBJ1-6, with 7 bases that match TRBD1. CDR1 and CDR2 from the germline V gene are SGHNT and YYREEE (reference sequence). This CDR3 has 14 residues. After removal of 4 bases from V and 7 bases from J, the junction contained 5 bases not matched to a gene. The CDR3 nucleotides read TGTGCCAGCAGCCGTGGGACAGACAATTCACCCCTCCACTTT. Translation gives CASSRGTDNSPLHF.

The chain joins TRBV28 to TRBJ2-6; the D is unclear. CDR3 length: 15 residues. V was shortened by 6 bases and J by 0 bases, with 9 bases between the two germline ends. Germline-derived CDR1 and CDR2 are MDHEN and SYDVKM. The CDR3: CASSMAASGANVLTF. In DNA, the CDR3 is TGTGCCAGCAGCATGGCGGCCTCTGGGGCCAACGTCCTGACTTTC.

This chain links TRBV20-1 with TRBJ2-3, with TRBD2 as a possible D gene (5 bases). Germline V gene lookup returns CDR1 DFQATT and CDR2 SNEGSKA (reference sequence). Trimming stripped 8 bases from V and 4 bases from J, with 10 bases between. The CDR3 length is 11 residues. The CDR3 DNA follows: TGCAGTTCCCTAGCCCCAGATACGCAGTATTTT. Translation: CSSLAPDTQYF.

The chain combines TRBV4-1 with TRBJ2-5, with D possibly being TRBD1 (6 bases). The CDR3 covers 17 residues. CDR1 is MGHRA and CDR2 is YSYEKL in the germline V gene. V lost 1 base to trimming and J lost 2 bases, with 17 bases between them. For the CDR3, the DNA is TGCGCCAGCAGCCAAGGTACCCACAGGGTTTGGCAAGAGACCCAGTACTTC. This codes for CASSQGTHRVWQETQYF.

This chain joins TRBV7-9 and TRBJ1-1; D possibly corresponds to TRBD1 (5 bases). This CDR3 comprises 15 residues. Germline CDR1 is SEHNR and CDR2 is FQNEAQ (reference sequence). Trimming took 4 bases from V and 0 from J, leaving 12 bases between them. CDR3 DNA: TGTGCCAGCAGCTCACCTGGGGCCTTGAACACTGAAGCTTTCTTT. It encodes CASSSPGALNTEAFF.

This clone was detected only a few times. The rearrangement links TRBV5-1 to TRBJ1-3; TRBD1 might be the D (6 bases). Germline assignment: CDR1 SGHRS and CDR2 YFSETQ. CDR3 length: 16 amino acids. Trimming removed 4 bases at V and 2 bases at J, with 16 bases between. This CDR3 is CASSLVGAGAGNTIYF. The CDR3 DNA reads TGCGCCAGCAGCCTCGTCGGCGCAGGGGCTGGAAACACCATATATTTT.

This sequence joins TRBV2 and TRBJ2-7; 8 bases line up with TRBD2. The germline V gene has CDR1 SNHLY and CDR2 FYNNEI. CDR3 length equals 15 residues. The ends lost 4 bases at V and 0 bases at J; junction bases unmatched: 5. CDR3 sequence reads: CASSGSSGFSYEQYF. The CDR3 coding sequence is TGTGCCAGCAGTGGCTCTAGCGGGTTCTCCTACGAGCAGTACTTC.

The CDR3 here is CSVEDRLSGGPDEQFF. Here the CDR3 DNA reads TGCAGCGTTGAAGATCGATTGAGCGGGGGCCCCGATGAGCAGTTCTTC. The chain recombines TRBV29-1 with TRBJ2-1, with 8 nucleotides matching TRBD2. Per the germline V gene, CDR1 is SQVTM and CDR2 is ANQGSEA. The CDR3 loop spans 16 amino acids. With V trimmed by 0 bases and J by 8 bases, 12 bases remained unmatched.

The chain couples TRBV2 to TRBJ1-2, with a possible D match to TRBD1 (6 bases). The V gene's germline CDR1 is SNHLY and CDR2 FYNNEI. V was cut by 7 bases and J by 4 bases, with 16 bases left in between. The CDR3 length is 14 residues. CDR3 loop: CASTRDTKFYGYTF. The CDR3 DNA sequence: TGTGCCAGCACTCGGGACACCAAATTCTATGGCTACACCTTC.